The 29 T cell receptor beta chains in this list originate from one sample, sequenced in a study of T cells of healthy individuals. Using its own MiXCR run on the 5' RACE reads, TCRdb lists one record per CDR3 protein. The sample holds some 69,000 distinct CDR3 sequences, 16% seen once. All receptors derive from a human donor in good health.

This clonotype was counted ten times or more. The rearrangement links TRBV7-9 to TRBJ1-3; D ambiguous. There are 15 residues in the CDR3. The V end was cut by 1 base, the J end by 0 bases, with 7 bases between. CDR1 SEHNR and CDR2 FQNEAQ come from the germline V gene (reference sequence). In DNA, the CDR3 is TGTGCCAGCAGCTTAGAAAGGAGCTCTGGAAACACCATATATTTT. It is translated as CASSLERSSGNTIYF.

This clonotype was counted ten times or more. The V and J genes are TRBV7-6 and TRBJ2-3, with D possibly TRBD2 on 6 matching bases. V was shortened by 1 base and J by 2 bases, with 22 bases between the two germline ends. From germline, CDR1 is SGHVS and CDR2 FNYEAQ. This CDR3 has 19 residues. The CDR3 spells CASSLVAGLEAINTDTQYF. The CDR3 coding sequence is TGTGCCAGCAGCTTAGTTGCGGGGCTAGAGGCGATCAACACAGATACGCAGTATTTT.

The chain links TRBV5-1 to TRBJ2-4; the D gene is possibly TRBD1 (6 bases). Germline lookup yields CDR1 SGHRS and CDR2 YFSETQ. CDR3 size: 16 residues. V dropped 0 bases and J dropped 3 bases, with 13 bases sitting between them. CDR3 amino acids: CASSLGQANLKNIQYF. CDR3 coding DNA: TGCGCCAGCAGCTTGGGACAGGCCAATCTCAAAAACATTCAGTACTTC.

The count of this clonotype is one. This may arise from a read error, as a much more abundant clone is one base away. V and J are TRBV20-1 and TRBJ2-1; TRBD2 matches 12 bases. Germline CDR1 and CDR2: DFQATT and SNEGSKA (reference sequence). This CDR3 has 16 residues. CDR3 bases: TGCAGTGCTAAAGGAGGGACTAGCGGGTCCTGCAATGAGCAGTTCTTC. As protein: CSAKGGTSGSCNEQFF.

This clonotype was observed many times. The rearrangement links TRBV29-1 to TRBJ2-2; D not certain. The CDR3 is 12 residues long. The V gene lost 4 bases and the J gene lost 2 bases, with 5 bases spanning the gap. CDR1 is SQVTM and CDR2 is ANQGSEA in the germline V gene. The CDR3 DNA sequence: TGCAGCGTTGGTCAAAACACCGGGGAGCTGTTTTTT. This codes for CSVGQNTGELFF.

This chain uses TRBV15 with TRBJ2-2; D is perhaps TRBD2 (6 bases). The germline V gene encodes CDR1 LNHNV and CDR2 YYDKDF (reference sequence). V dropped 4 bases and J dropped 0 bases, with 9 bases sitting between them. The CDR3 has 15 residues. CDR3 DNA sequence: TGTGCCACCAGCACGGGAGTCTCGAACACCGGGGAGCTGTTTTTT. Amino acids: CATSTGVSNTGELFF.

This clonotype has ten or more counts. The rearrangement joins TRBV14 to TRBJ1-2, with D hard to call. Trimming shortened V by 1 base and J by 5 bases, and 8 bases separated the two germline ends. Germline values: CDR1 SGHDN, CDR2 FVKESK. The length of the CDR3 is 13 residues. The CDR3 spells CASSQVPPYGYTF. In DNA form, the CDR3 reads TGTGCCAGCAGCCAAGTGCCACCTTATGGCTACACCTTC.

This clonotype was found many times. V gene TRBV27 combines with J gene TRBJ2-5, with D unresolved. Trimming cost V 3 bases and J 5 bases, with 10 bases left between them. Germline V gene lookup returns CDR1 MNHEY and CDR2 SMNVEV (reference sequence). The CDR3 extends over 13 amino acids. The CDR3 DNA follows: TGTGCCAGCAGTTTGATAGGGATGGAGACCCAGTACTTC. Its translation is CASSLIGMETQYF.

The sample holds one count of this clonotype. Given a much more abundant clone one base away, this may be a read error. This chain uses TRBV4-2 with TRBJ2-1; 8 bases agree with TRBD2. The germline CDR1 and CDR2 sequences are LGHNA and YNFKEQ. The CDR3 sequence is 18 residues long. Trimming at V came to 2 bases and at J to 2 bases, leaving 11 bases not matched to a gene. The CDR3 sequence is CASSQRKTSVAAYNEQFF. The CDR3 DNA follows: TGTGCCAGCAGCCAACGGAAGACTAGCGTCGCTGCCTACAATGAGCAGTTCTTC.

Concerning this clonotype itself: A much larger clone differs by one base, so this may be a read error. The chain joins TRBV12-3 or TRBV12-4 to TRBJ1-2; 9 nucleotides match TRBD1. The length of the CDR3 is 16 residues. The CDR3 spells CASSLGQGRSTYGYNF. The CDR3 nucleotides are TGTGCCAGCAGCCTCGGACAGGGGAGGTCGACCTATGGCTACAACTTC.

V and J are TRBV6-1 and TRBJ2-1; the D gene is possibly TRBD1 (6 bases). Germline V gene data show CDR1 as MNHNS and CDR2 as SASEGT. V gave up 7 bases and J gave up 4 bases, with 14 bases separating them. This CDR3 spans 14 amino acids. CDR3 sequence: CASMRQEAYNEQFF. CDR3 DNA sequence: TGTGCCAGCATGAGACAGGAGGCATACAATGAGCAGTTCTTC.

This clonotype was recorded a few times. The genes are TRBV20-1 and TRBJ2-7; TRBD1 or TRBD2 may be the D gene (7 bases each). From germline, CDR1 is DFQATT and CDR2 SNEGSKA (reference sequence). The CDR3 loop spans 16 amino acids. The ends were cut back, 6 bases at V and 5 bases at J, with 26 bases in the middle. CDR3 loop: CSAQNRGAGSRDEQYF. In DNA form, the CDR3 reads TGCAGTGCCCAAAACAGGGGAGCGGGATCCCGGGACGAGCAGTACTTC.

The rearrangement uses TRBV28 and TRBJ1-1, with D perhaps TRBD1 (5 bases). Germline assignment: CDR1 MDHEN and CDR2 SYDVKM. V was shortened by 3 bases and J by 7 bases, with 15 bases between the two germline ends. The length of the CDR3 is 14 residues. CDR3 DNA: TGTGCCAGCAGTTTTGAGGGGAGGGAAAATGAAGCTTTCTTT. It encodes CASSFEGRENEAFF. The whole variable domain, remainder taken from reference TRBV28 and TRBJ1-1, is DVKVTQSSRYLVKRTGEKVFLECVQDMDHENMFWYRQDPGLGLRLIYFSYDVKMKEKGDIPEGYSVSREKKERFSLILESASTNQTSMYLCASSFEGRENEAFFGQGTRLTVV.

The J gene is TRBJ2-7, the V gene TRBV11-2; D is unclear. This CDR3 contains 13 residues. CDR1 and CDR2 from the germline V gene are SGHAT and FQNNGV. V gave up 0 bases and J gave up 1 base, with 4 bases separating them. The CDR3 here is CASSLEPSYEQYF. CDR3 coding DNA: TGTGCCAGCAGCTTAGAGCCATCCTACGAGCAGTACTTC.

This clonotype has just a few counts. The CDR3 DNA reads as TGTGCCAGCAGCCAAGTTGGGGAAAAACTGTTTTTT. Its protein product is CASSQVGEKLFF. This chain connects TRBV3-1 to TRBJ1-4; no reliable D call. Trimming stripped 1 base from V and 8 bases from J, with 5 bases between. Per germline, CDR1 LGHDT and CDR2 YNNKEL (reference sequence). This CDR3 is 12 amino acids long.

V usage is TRBV7-2 and J usage is TRBJ2-7; D is perhaps TRBD1 or TRBD2 (5 bases each). V shed 5 bases and J shed 3 bases, with 8 bases lying between them. This CDR3 is 12 amino acids long. Germline V gene sequence: CDR1 SGHTA, CDR2 FQGNSA. As DNA, the CDR3 is TGTGCCAGCAGCCTGAGGGGCTACGAGCAGTACTTC. Translated, it gives CASSLRGYEQYF.

Many counts were recorded for this clonotype. This chain joins TRBV29-1 and TRBJ2-7; the match to TRBD1 covers 9 bases. CDR1 is SQVTM, CDR2 ANQGSEA, per germline. The CDR3 loop spans 15 amino acids. After removal of 6 bases from V and 2 bases from J, the junction contained 11 bases not matched to a gene. DNA of the CDR3: TGCAGCGTCGACTTTTCCGGGACAGGGCCCTACGAGCAGTACTTC. This translates into CSVDFSGTGPYEQYF.

This clonotype came up a few times. The chain carries TRBV20-1 and TRBJ2-2; D gene uncertain. The V end was cut by 6 bases, the J end by 0 bases, with 11 bases between. CDR1 and CDR2 (germline): DFQATT, SNEGSKA (reference sequence). The CDR3 length is 14 residues. CDR3 protein: CSAESWANTGELFF. The DNA for the CDR3 is TGCAGTGCCGAAAGTTGGGCGAACACCGGGGAGCTGTTTTTT.

The V and J genes are TRBV29-1 and TRBJ2-2; D unclear. This CDR3 is 11 amino acids long. V shed 1 base and J shed 5 bases, with 2 bases lying between them. Per the germline V gene, CDR1 is SQVTM and CDR2 is ANQGSEA. CDR3 region: CSVEGTGELFF. CDR3 in DNA: TGCAGCGTTGAAGGGACCGGGGAGCTGTTTTTT.

The chain recombines TRBV5-1 with TRBJ2-7; TRBD1 aligns across 7 bases. Germline V CDR1 and CDR2: SGHRS, YFSETQ. CDR3 length: 14 amino acids. Trimming took 2 bases from V and 2 from J; bases not matched to a gene: 4. CDR3 bases: TGCGCCAGCAGCTTTCAAGGGGGCGCCTACGAGCAGTACTTC. This gives the protein CASSFQGGAYEQYF. Full variable domain (rest looked up from reference TRBV5-1 and TRBJ2-7): KAGVTQTPRYLIKTRGQQVTLSCSPISGHRSVSWYQQTPGQGLQFLFEYFSETQRNKGNFPGRFSGRQFSNSRSEMNVSTLELGDSALYLCASSFQGGAYEQYFGPGTRLTVT.

This clonotype has a single count. The V gene is TRBV7-2, the J gene TRBJ2-3; D is tentatively TRBD1 or TRBD2 (5 bases each). Between the trimmed V and J ends, which lost 6 bases and 2 bases, there was a span of 15 bases. This CDR3 contains 15 residues. Germline V gene data show CDR1 as SGHTA and CDR2 as FQGNSA. This chain's CDR3 is CASSPGRTNTDTQYF. For the CDR3, the DNA is TGTGCCAGCAGTCCGGGGCGGACGAACACAGATACGCAGTATTTT.

The CDR3 DNA follows: TGCGCCAGCAGCCAAGTAGCTAGCGGGAGGGAAGAGACCCAGTACTTC. This gives the protein CASSQVASGREETQYF. The chain employs TRBV4-1 and TRBJ2-5, with 12 bases matching TRBD2. Germline loops: CDR1 MGHRA, CDR2 YSYEKL. This CDR3 has 16 residues. V lost 1 base to trimming and J lost 3 bases; unmatched junction nucleotides: 3.

The rearrangement uses TRBV7-6 and TRBJ2-1; 9 nucleotides align to TRBD1. V lost 3 bases to trimming and J lost 5 bases; unmatched junction nucleotides: 8. The CDR3 loop spans 16 amino acids. Germline V gene sequence: CDR1 SGHVS, CDR2 FNYEAQ. The CDR3 DNA sequence: TGTGCCAGCAGCTTGGACACAGGGGGCGTGAACAATGAGCAGTTCTTC. Protein product: CASSLDTGGVNNEQFF.

The chain couples TRBV27 to TRBJ2-3; TRBD1 is a possible D gene (6 bases). Germline values: CDR1 MNHEY, CDR2 SMNVEV (reference sequence). V was cut by 2 bases and J by 1 base, with 10 bases left in between. This CDR3 is built from 15 residues. DNA of the CDR3: TGTGCCAGCAGTTTAATAGGACAGCGCACAGATACGCAGTATTTT. Encoded protein: CASSLIGQRTDTQYF.

J is TRBJ1-1 and V is TRBV18; D remains ambiguous. This CDR3 spans 15 amino acids. Germline CDR1 reads KGHSH; CDR2 reads LQKENI. V lost 0 bases, J lost 6 bases, and 14 bases lay in between. CDR3: CASSPPARAKAEAFF. The CDR3 DNA follows: TGTGCCAGCTCACCACCGGCGAGGGCGAAGGCTGAAGCTTTCTTT.

This clonotype was seen repeatedly, ten times or more. The chain links TRBV12-3 or TRBV12-4 to TRBJ2-6; D not certain. The CDR3 length is 15 residues. V lost 5 bases and J lost 0, with 8 bases in between. CDR3 sequence reads: CASSPQHSGANVLTF. CDR3 DNA: TGTGCCAGCAGTCCCCAACACTCTGGGGCCAACGTCCTGACTTTC.

In its sample, this clonotype was seen a few times. The rearrangement uses TRBV5-1 and TRBJ1-6; unclear D gene. Germline assignment: CDR1 SGHRS and CDR2 YFSETQ. V shed 0 bases and J shed 6 bases, with 10 bases lying between them. The CDR3 runs 15 residues. CDR3 DNA: TGCGCCAGCAGCTTGGACGGGCCCCTTAATTCACCCCTCCACTTT. Amino acids: CASSLDGPLNSPLHF.

Notes on this clonotype: A junction end diverges from the germline sequence, so it may reflect a read error. The chain employs TRBV2 and TRBJ2-1; D might be TRBD2 (6 bases). The CDR3 runs 17 residues. Germline CDR1 is SNHLY and CDR2 is FYNNEI. CDR3 in amino acids: CASTEVRELAFLDEQFF. DNA of the CDR3: TGTGCCAGCACTGAAGTGCGTGAACTAGCTTTTTTGGATGAGCAGTTCTTC.

This clonotype was counted once. A single base separates this from a much larger clone, so it may be a read error. The rearrangement links TRBV30 to TRBJ2-7, with D perhaps matching TRBD2 (5 bases). The CDR3 extends over 13 amino acids. CDR1 is GTSNPN, CDR2 SVGIG, per germline (reference sequence). Trimming took off 8 bases at V and 6 bases at J, with 20 bases between the two ends. For the CDR3, the DNA is TGTGCCACAACCTCCGCCCGGGCGGGCGAGCAGTACTTC. It codes for CATTSARAGEQYF.